Presented here are 5 T cell receptor beta chains from one specimen sequenced in a study of cytomegalovirus exposure and HLA in healthy donors. PCR employed 60 Vbeta and 13 Jbeta primers. The assay was immunoSEQ multiplex PCR, and TCRdb's table has in-frame clones only and misses some. The data hold 180,000 or so clones, with 60% to 80% observed a single time. Specimen: PBMCs. The receptors here all came from a female donor in good health and CMV-seronegative.

The sample holds a few counts of this clone. The gene calls are TRBV21-1 and TRBJ1-5; the table names TRBD1, a call not compared with the DNA. TRBV21-1 is designated a pseudogene. The length of the CDR3 is 15 residues. The CDR3 here is CASSGGAYSNQPQHF. The CDR3 coding sequence is TGTGCCAGCAGCGGGGGCGCTTATAGCAATCAGCCCCAGCATTTT.

V gene TRBV30 combines with J gene TRBJ1-5; possibly TRBD1 for D (5 bases). Trimming pared 4 bases from V and 4 bases from J, leaving 11 bases between. The CDR3 is made up of 13 amino acids. Germline loops: CDR1 GTSNPN, CDR2 SVGIG (reference sequence). The CDR3 DNA reads TGTGCCTGGACCCAGGGAGGGAATCAGCCCCAGCATTTT. The encoded protein is CAWTQGGNQPQHF.

This clone was detected once. This chain connects TRBV27 to TRBJ2-5, with 7 bases identical to TRBD1. The V and J ends lost 6 bases and 1 base, in that order; junction bases with no gene match: 8. The CDR3 length is 15 residues. CDR1 and CDR2 (germline): MNHEY, SMNVEV (reference sequence). CDR3 in DNA: TGTGCCAGCAGGGCCAACTGGGACAGCCAAGAGACCCAGTACTTC. Translated, it gives CASRANWDSQETQYF.

The chain uses TRBV6-5 and TRBJ2-7; 14 bases line up with TRBD2. Germline CDR1 reads MNHEY; CDR2 reads SVGAGI. This CDR3 comprises 14 residues. V shed 2 bases, J shed 9 bases, and the junction held 3 bases outside the gene matches. The CDR3 DNA sequence: TGTGCCAGCAGTTACCTTGGGACTAGCGGGAGGCAGTACTTC. Protein product: CASSYLGTSGRQYF.

This clone was observed once. This chain connects TRBV19 to TRBJ2-1, with 9 bases fitting TRBD1. V dropped 8 bases and J dropped 4; count of bases not matched to a gene: 6. The CDR3 length is 14 residues. The germline V gene has CDR1 LNHDA and CDR2 SQIVND (reference sequence). The chain's CDR3 is CASLGQGRYNEQFF. CDR3 coding DNA: TGTGCCAGTCTTGGACAGGGGAGGTACAATGAGCAGTTCTTC.